The entry below gives a single T cell receptor beta chain sequence along with its context. Its antigen remains unidentified. Gene names and germline refer to mouse. The read comes to an end 1 residue before the CDR3 does, leaving the germline J gene to fill in the end. The record originates from a study of tissue T cells after allogeneic stem cell transplantation. Study outcomes and limitations: Few T cell clones were shared across patients, but motif clusters showed tissue-specific shared signatures. Tissue-detected TCR repertoire was only partly captured by blood and spleen T cells.

There are 12 residues in the CDR3. The V gene's germline CDR1 is KGHTA and CDR2 FQNQQP. CDR3 sequences, V/J genes, frequencies and template counts came from survey-depth TCRbeta sequencing. The table came from immunoSEQ multiplex PCR; TCRdb's copy has only in-frame clones and leaves some out. The data contain over 40,000 clones, about three quarters of them singletons. V is TRBV23 and J is TRBJ1-4. The sequence derives from a pool of C57BL/6 mice in good health. The sequencing input was sorted cells pooled from one or two spleens. The DNA read from the CDR3 is TGCTCCAGCAGTCAAAATAACGAAAGATTATTT. This encodes CSSSQNNERLF. The entire CDR3 reads CSSSQNNERLFF.